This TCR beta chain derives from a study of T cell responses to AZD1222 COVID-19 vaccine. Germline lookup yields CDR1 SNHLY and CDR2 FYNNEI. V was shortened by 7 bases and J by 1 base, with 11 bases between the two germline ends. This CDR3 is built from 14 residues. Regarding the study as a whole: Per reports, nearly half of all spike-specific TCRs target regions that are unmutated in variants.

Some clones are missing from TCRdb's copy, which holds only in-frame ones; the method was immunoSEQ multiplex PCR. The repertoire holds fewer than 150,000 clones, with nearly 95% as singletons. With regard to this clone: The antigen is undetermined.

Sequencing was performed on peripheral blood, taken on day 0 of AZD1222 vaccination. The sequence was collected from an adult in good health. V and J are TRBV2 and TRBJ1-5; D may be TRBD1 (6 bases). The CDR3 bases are TGTGCCAGCAACAGGGAACGGAGCAATCAGCCCCAGCATTTT. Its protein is CASNRERSNQPQHF.